This T cell receptor beta chain was recorded in a study of shared clonotypes between healthy human individuals. CD8 cells regarded as naive lacked CD45RO, were positively chosen for CCR7, and omitted terminally differentiated effector memory CD45RA+ cells. Trimming pared 3 bases from V and 9 bases from J, leaving 12 bases between. CDR3 length equals 13 residues. The germline CDR1 and CDR2 sequences are KGHSH and LQKENI. Data came from immunoSEQ multiplex PCR; TCRdb stores just in-frame clones and leaves some out. The table lists under 850,000 clones, 80% to 95% of them singletons. The rearrangement links TRBV18 to TRBJ1-5; D gene ambiguous. The specimen sequenced was naive CD8+ T cells sorted from blood. The source is a man younger than 45 in good health. DNA for the CDR3: TGTGCCAGCTCACCGGAGAAATACTGGCCCCAGCATTTT. It translates to CASSPEKYWPQHF. Full variable domain (rest looked up from reference TRBV18 and TRBJ1-5): NAGVMQNPRHLVRRRGQEARLRCSPMKGHSHVYWYRQLPEEGLKFMVYLQKENIIDESGMPKERFSAEFPKEGPSILRIQQVVRGDSAAYFCASSPEKYWPQHFGDGTRLSIL.